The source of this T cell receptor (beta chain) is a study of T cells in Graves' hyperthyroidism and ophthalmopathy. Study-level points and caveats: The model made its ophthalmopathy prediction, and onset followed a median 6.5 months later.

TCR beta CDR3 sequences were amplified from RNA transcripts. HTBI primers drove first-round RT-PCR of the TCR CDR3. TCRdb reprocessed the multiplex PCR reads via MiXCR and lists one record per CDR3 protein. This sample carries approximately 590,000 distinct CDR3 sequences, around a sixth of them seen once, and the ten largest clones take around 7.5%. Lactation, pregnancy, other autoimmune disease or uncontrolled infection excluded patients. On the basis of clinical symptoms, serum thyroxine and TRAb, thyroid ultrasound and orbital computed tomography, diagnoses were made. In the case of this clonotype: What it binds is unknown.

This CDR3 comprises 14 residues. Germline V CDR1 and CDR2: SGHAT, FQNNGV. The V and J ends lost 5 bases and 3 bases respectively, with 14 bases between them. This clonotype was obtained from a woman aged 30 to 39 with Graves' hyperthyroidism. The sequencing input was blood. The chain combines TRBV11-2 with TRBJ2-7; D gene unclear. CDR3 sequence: CASSQDGPHYEQYF. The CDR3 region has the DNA TGTGCCAGCAGCCAAGATGGACCTCACTACGAGCAGTACTTC.